This T cell receptor (beta chain) was identified in a study of cytomegalovirus exposure and HLA in healthy donors. The study's findings and limits: In a later analysis, the majority of CMV-associated beta chains seemingly showed HLA restriction.

CDR3 size: 14 residues. The germline V gene has CDR1 MNHNY and CDR2 SVGAGI (reference sequence). This PCR relied on a set of 60 Vbeta primers and 13 Jbeta primers. Sequencing was performed with immunoSEQ multiplex PCR; in TCRdb, only in-frame clones are kept and a portion is missing. The sample consists of roughly 130,000 clones, approximately 67% of them appearing once. Comment on this clone: Its antigen is still unknown.

Source material: PBMCs. The TCR comes from a man younger than 35 in good health and CMV-seronegative. This chain links TRBV6-6 with TRBJ2-5, with D maybe TRBD2 (5 bases). The assigned J gene may be wrong: the sequence end matches TRBJ2-7 better. DNA of the CDR3: TGTGCCAGCAGTTATGGGAGAAGCTCCTACGAGCAGTACTTC. It is translated as CASSYGRSSYEQYF.